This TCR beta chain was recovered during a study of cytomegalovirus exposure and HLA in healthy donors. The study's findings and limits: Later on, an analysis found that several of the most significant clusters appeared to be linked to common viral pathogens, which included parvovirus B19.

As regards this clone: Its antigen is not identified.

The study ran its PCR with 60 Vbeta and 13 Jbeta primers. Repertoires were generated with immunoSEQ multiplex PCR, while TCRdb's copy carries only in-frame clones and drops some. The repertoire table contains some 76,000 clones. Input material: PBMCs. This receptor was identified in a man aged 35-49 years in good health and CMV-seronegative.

This CDR3 is CASSGDNEQFF. The CDR3 region has the DNA TGTGCCAGCAGCGGAGATAATGAGCAGTTCTTC. This chain connects TRBV9 to TRBJ2-1, with D unresolved. V was cut by 3 bases and J by 7 bases, with 5 bases left in between. This CDR3 spans 11 amino acids. Germline V gene sequence: CDR1 SGDLS, CDR2 YYNGEE.